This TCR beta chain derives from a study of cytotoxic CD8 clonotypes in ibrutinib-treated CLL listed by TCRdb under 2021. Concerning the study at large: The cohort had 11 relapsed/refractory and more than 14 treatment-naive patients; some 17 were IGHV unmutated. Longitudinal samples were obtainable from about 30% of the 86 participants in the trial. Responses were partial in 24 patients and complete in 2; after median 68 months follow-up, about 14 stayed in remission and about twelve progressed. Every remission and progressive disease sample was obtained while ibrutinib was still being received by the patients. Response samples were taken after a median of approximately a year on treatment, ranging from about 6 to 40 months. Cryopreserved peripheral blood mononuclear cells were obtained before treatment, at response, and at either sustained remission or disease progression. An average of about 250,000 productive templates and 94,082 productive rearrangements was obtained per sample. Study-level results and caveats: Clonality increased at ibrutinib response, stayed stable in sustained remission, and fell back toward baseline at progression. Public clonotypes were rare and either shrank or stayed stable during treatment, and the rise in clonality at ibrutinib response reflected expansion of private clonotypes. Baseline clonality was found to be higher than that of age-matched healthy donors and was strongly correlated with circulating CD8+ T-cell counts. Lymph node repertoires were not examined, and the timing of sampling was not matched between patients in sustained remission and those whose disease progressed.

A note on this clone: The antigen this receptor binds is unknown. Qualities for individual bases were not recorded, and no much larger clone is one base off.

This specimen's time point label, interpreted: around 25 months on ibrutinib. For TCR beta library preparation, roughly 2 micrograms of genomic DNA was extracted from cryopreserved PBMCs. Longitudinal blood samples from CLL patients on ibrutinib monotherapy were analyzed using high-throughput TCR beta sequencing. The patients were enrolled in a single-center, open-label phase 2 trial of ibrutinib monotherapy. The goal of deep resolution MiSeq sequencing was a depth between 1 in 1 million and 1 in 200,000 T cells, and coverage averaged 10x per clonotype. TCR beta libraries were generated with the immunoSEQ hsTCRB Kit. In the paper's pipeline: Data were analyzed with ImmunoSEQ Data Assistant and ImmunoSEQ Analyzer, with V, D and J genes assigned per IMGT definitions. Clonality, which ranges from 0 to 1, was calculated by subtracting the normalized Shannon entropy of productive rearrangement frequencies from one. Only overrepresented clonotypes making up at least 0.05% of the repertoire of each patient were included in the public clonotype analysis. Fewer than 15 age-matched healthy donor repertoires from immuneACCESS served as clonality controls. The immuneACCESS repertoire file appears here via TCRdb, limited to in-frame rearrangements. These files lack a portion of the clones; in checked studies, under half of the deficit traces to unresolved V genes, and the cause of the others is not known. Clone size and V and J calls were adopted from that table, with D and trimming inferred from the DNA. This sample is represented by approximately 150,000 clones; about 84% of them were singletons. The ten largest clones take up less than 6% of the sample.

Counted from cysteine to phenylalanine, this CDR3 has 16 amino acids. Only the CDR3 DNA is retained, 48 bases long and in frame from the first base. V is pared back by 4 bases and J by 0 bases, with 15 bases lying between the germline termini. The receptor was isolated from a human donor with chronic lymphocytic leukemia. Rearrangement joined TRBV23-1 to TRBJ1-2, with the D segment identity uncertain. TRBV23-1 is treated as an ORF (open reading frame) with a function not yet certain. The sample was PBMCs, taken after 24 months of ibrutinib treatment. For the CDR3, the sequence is CASSPTRRITNYGYTF. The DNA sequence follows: TGCGCCAGCAGTCCCACGAGGCGGATAACTAACTATGGCTACACCTTC.